This T cell receptor (beta chain) was recovered during a study of beta chain features in type 1 diabetes. The CDR3 runs to 15 residues. V lost 7 bases to trimming and J lost 2 bases, with 16 bases between them. Germline V lookup: CDR1 SEHNR, CDR2 FQNEAQ (reference sequence). All sorted populations exceeded 98% purity. Worth noting for this clone: Its target is unknown.

What was sequenced were expressed TCRB transcripts, since all of the isolated RNA had been reverse transcribed. Data came from immunoSEQ multiplex PCR; TCRdb stores just in-frame clones and leaves some out. The table lists about 150,000 clones, 48% of them singletons. Study-level points and caveats: A definitive answer on HLA type influencing TCRB rearrangement was not reached here.

This chain uses TRBV7-9 with TRBJ2-3, with D possibly being TRBD2 (5 bases). Sequencing was carried out using Tregs from blood. The receptor comes from a man between 18 and 29 years old in good health. The CDR3 sequence: CASTRISGNTDTQYF. Here the CDR3 DNA reads TGTGCCAGCACTCGAATTTCGGGGAACACAGATACGCAGTATTTT.